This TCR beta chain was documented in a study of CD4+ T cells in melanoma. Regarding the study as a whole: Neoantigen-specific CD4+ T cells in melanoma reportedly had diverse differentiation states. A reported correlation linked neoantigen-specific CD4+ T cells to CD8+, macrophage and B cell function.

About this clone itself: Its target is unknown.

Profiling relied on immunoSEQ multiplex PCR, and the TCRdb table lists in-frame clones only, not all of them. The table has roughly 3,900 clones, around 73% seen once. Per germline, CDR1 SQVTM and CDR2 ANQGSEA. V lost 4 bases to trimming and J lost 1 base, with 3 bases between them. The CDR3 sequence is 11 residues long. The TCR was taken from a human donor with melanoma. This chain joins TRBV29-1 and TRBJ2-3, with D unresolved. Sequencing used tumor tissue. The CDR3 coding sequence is TGCAGCGTTGGGCGCACAGATACGCAGTATTTT. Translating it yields CSVGRTDTQYF.